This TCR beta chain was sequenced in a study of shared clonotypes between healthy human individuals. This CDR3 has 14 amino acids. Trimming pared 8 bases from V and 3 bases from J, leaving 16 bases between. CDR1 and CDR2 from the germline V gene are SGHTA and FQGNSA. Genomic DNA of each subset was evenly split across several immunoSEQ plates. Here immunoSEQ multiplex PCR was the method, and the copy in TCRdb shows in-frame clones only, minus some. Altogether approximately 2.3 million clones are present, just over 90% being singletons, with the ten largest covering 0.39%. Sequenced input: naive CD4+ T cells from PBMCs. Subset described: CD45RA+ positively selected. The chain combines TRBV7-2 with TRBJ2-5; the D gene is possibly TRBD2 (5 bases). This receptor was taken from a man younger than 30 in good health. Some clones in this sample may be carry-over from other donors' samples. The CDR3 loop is CASSLGSPKETQYF. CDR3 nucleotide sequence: TGTGCCAGCTCATTGGGGAGTCCGAAAGAGACCCAGTACTTC.